The clone carrying this T cell receptor beta chain has more than one count but fewer than ten. The antigen is not known. The data were obtained in a study of identical twins. TCRdb passed the 5' RACE reads through MiXCR, listing each CDR3 protein once. The table lists a few hundred thousand distinct CDR3 sequences, around 9.7% of them singletons, with 5.5% to 9% in the top ten. Study-wide findings and caveats: Cross-sectional statistical analysis, not tracking of the same donors, underpinned the conclusions.

Trimming left V 3 bases short and J 0 bases short, with 13 bases between. Germline CDR1 reads SGDLS; CDR2 reads YYNGEE. The CDR3 is 15 amino acids. The same sample was also used in a study of yellow fever vaccine responses in identical twins.

The receptor was isolated from a woman younger than 35 in good health. The chain employs TRBV9 and TRBJ2-7; D perhaps matches TRBD1 (6 bases). The material sequenced was CD8+ T cells sorted from blood. The CDR3 loop is CASSGRQESSYEQYF. The CDR3 DNA is TGTGCCAGCAGCGGCCGACAGGAGAGCTCCTACGAGCAGTACTTC.